Below, 12 T cell receptor beta chains from the same sample are listed, as sequenced in a study of blood T cell repertoires in COVID-19. TCRdb's copy holds only in-frame clones and misses some; the assay was immunoSEQ multiplex PCR. This repertoire shows 50,000 to 65,000 clones, 72% found once; its top ten account for around 5.1%. Material: peripheral blood. The receptors were gathered from a woman aged 70-85 years with COVID-19, enrolled during active disease.

The V gene is TRBV29-1, the J gene TRBJ2-1; 12 bases line up with TRBD2. The CDR3 consists of 14 residues. Germline V gives CDR1 SQVTM, CDR2 ANQGSEA. J lost 10 bases, V lost 7 bases, and 11 bases had no gene match. The CDR3 DNA reads as TGCAGCGGCCTCCCTAGCGGGGGGGCAGGGGAGCAGTTCTTC. The encoded protein is CSGLPSGGAGEQFF.

The rearrangement links TRBV14 to TRBJ1-1; 9 bases agree with TRBD1. This CDR3 is 14 amino acids long. With 4 bases clipped from V and 5 bases from J, the junction kept 5 bases outside the gene matches. CDR1 is SGHDN and CDR2 is FVKESK in the germline V gene. The CDR3 here is CASSPRTGVTEAFF. In nucleotides, the CDR3 is TGTGCCAGCAGCCCGAGGACAGGGGTGACTGAAGCTTTCTTT.

This clone was seen repeatedly, ten times or more. The chain couples TRBV19 to TRBJ1-1; TRBD1 aligns across 9 bases. Per germline, CDR1 LNHDA and CDR2 SQIVND (reference sequence). The V segment lost 4 bases and the J segment 4 bases; nucleotides outside the gene matches: 7. The CDR3 is 15 residues long. CDR3 sequence (DNA): TGTGCCAGTAGTACAACCGGGACAGGGTCCACTGAAGCTTTCTTT. Encoded protein: CASSTTGTGSTEAFF.

V gene TRBV11-3 combines with J gene TRBJ2-1, with 10 nucleotides matching TRBD2. The CDR3 covers 15 residues. From germline, CDR1 is SGHNT and CDR2 YENEEA. Germline trimming cut 5 bases from V and 2 bases from J; bases unmatched to any gene: 3. CDR3 DNA: TGTGCCAGCAGCCCTGGGACTAGCGCCTACAATGAGCAGTTCTTC. It specifies CASSPGTSAYNEQFF.

The chain has TRBV19 and TRBJ1-4; TRBD1 might be the D (6 bases). V was clipped by 5 bases and J by 7 bases, with 14 bases between them. The CDR3 has 14 amino acids. CDR1 is LNHDA, CDR2 SQIVND, per germline (reference sequence). The CDR3 DNA reads TGTGCCAGTAGTGCGGGGGGCTCAAGTGAAAAACTGTTTTTT. Protein: CASSAGGSSEKLFF.

This clone occurred a few times. This sequence joins TRBV5-6 and TRBJ2-3; TRBD2 matches 10 bases. Germline values: CDR1 SGHDT, CDR2 YYEEEE. This CDR3 region has 17 residues. J gave up 1 base and V 4 bases, and 9 bases lay outside the gene matches. CDR3 region: CASSLAGSGGGTDTQYF. For the CDR3, the DNA is TGTGCCAGCAGCCTAGCCGGGAGCGGGGGGGGCACAGATACGCAGTATTTT.

This chain uses TRBV19 with TRBJ1-2; D may be TRBD1 (5 bases). Trimming left V 6 bases short and J 2 bases short, with 13 bases between. The V gene's germline CDR1 is LNHDA and CDR2 SQIVND (reference sequence). The CDR3 consists of 14 residues. The CDR3 loop reads CASSLTGQNYGYTF. DNA for the CDR3: TGTGCCAGTAGCCTTACAGGTCAGAACTATGGCTACACCTTC.

A few counts support this clone. The V call is TRBV14, the J call TRBJ2-5; 7 bases are shared with TRBD2. The CDR3 sequence is 14 residues long. V was clipped by 2 bases and J by 6 bases; unmatched bases: 6. The germline gives CDR1 SGHDN, CDR2 FVKESK. The CDR3 nucleotides read TGTGCCAGCAGCCAACCCTCGGGGGGAAAGACCCAGTACTTC. Translated: CASSQPSGGKTQYF. The variable domain in full, completed from reference TRBV14 and TRBJ2-5, reads EAGVTQFPSHSVIEKGQTVTLRCDPISGHDNLYWYRRVMGKEIKFLLHFVKESKQDESGMPNNRFLAERTGGTYSTLKVQPAELEDSGVYFCASSQPSGGKTQYFGPGTRLLVL.

The chain joins TRBV27 to TRBJ1-2; D possibly corresponds to TRBD1 (5 bases). Trimming cost V 7 bases and J 7 bases, with 16 bases left between them. The CDR3 is 13 amino acids. Germline CDR1 is MNHEY and CDR2 is SMNVEV (reference sequence). The CDR3 region is CASTAGGRAGYTF. In DNA, the CDR3 is TGTGCCAGCACCGCGGGGGGAAGGGCTGGCTACACCTTC.

This chain uses TRBV11-2 with TRBJ2-3; D gene uncertain. The CDR3 has 12 residues. CDR1 and CDR2 (germline): SGHAT, FQNNGV. Trimming pared 2 bases from V and 6 bases from J, leaving 6 bases between. CDR3 residues: CASSLNMDTQYF. CDR3 sequence (DNA): TGTGCCAGCAGCTTAAACATGGATACGCAGTATTTT. The variable domain in full, completed from reference TRBV11-2 and TRBJ2-3, reads EAGVAQSPRYKIIEKRQSVAFWCNPISGHATLYWYQQILGQGPKLLIQFQNNGVVDDSQLPKDRFSAERLKGVDSTLKIQPAKLEDSAVYLCASSLNMDTQYFGPGTRLTVL.

This chain uses TRBV18 with TRBJ2-1; D may be TRBD2 (5 bases). Per the germline V gene, CDR1 is KGHSH and CDR2 is LQKENI. V was shortened by 2 bases and J by 4 bases, with 15 bases between the two germline ends. The CDR3 has 16 residues. The CDR3 loop reads CASSPVPADPYNEQFF. CDR3 in DNA: TGTGCCAGCTCACCAGTGCCAGCGGACCCTTACAATGAGCAGTTCTTC.

This clone showed up just once. CDR3 loop: CASSQYRGLSTDTQYF. CDR3 DNA sequence: TGTGCCAGCAGTCAATACAGGGGGCTGAGCACAGATACGCAGTATTTT. V usage is TRBV27 and J usage is TRBJ2-3, with 9 positions matching TRBD1. The CDR3 is 16 amino acids. V was clipped by 5 bases and J by 0 bases; unmatched bases: 6. The germline V gene encodes CDR1 MNHEY and CDR2 SMNVEV (reference sequence).